The 14 T cell receptor beta chains below come from one sample, sequenced in a study of metastatic and nonmetastatic thyroid tumors. TCRdb re-called clones from the PCR reads using MiXCR. The sample shows some 30,000 clones, roughly 30% of them seen only once. No patient received treatment before thyroid surgery. Sequenced sample: blood. The source is a female donor with papillary thyroid cancer or a benign thyroid nodule (not recorded which). Some clones in this sample may be carry-over from other donors' samples.

This clone was counted many times. The chain couples TRBV20-1 to TRBJ2-5, with 8 positions matching TRBD1. This CDR3 is 14 amino acids long. With V trimmed by 2 bases and J by 2 bases, 4 bases remained unmatched. Looked up from germline, CDR1 is DFQATT and CDR2 is SNEGSKA (reference sequence). The CDR3 coding sequence is TGCAGTGCTAGACCGACAGGGGTGCAAGAGACCCAGTACTTC. Residues: CSARPTGVQETQYF.

The sample holds many counts of this clone. Distinct nucleotide sequences in the sample also encode this CDR3. V is TRBV12-3 or TRBV12-4 and J is TRBJ1-1; D is possibly TRBD1 (6 bases). The CDR3 runs 14 residues. V was clipped by 1 base and J by 2 bases, with 8 bases between them. The CDR3 region is CASSLGGLNTEAFF. DNA for the CDR3: TGTGCCAGCAGTTTAGGGGGGCTCAACACTGAAGCTTTCTTT.

This clone was found once. V and J are TRBV5-1 and TRBJ2-3; the D gene is possibly TRBD2 (6 bases). This CDR3 has 12 residues. The germline V gene encodes CDR1 SGHRS and CDR2 YFSETQ. V lost 0 bases to trimming and J lost 10 bases, with 9 bases between them. The CDR3 DNA is TGCGCCAGCAGCTTGGATGGGGAGGCGCAGTATTTT. Translated: CASSLDGEAQYF.

The CDR3 nucleotides are TGCGCCAGCAGCGGGGTCAATAACTATGGCTACACCTTC. Translated: CASSGVNNYGYTF. V and J are TRBV5-1 and TRBJ1-2; D is unclear. The length of the CDR3 is 13 residues. Germline CDR1 and CDR2: SGHRS and YFSETQ. Between the trimmed V and J ends, which lost 4 bases and 1 base, there was a span of 8 bases.

This clone was detected once. The chain couples TRBV7-2 to TRBJ2-3; D not resolved. V lost 5 bases and J 0 bases, leaving 6 bases between the germline ends. Germline V gives CDR1 SGHTA, CDR2 FQGNSA. This CDR3 spans 13 amino acids. For the CDR3, the DNA is TGTGCCAGCAGCCTCCTGAGCACAGATACGCAGTATTTT. It yields the protein CASSLLSTDTQYF.

This clone was observed a few times. V and J are TRBV6-1 and TRBJ2-7, with 10 positions matching TRBD1. Germline CDR1 and CDR2: MNHNS and SASEGT. The V gene end was trimmed by 2 bases and the J gene end by 3 bases; junction bases not matched to a gene: 1. CDR3 length: 14 residues. The CDR3 sequence: CASSEWTGGYEQYF. The DNA for the CDR3 is TGTGCCAGCAGTGAATGGACAGGGGGCTACGAGCAGTACTTC.

This clone showed up just once. The chain has TRBV20-1 and TRBJ1-2; TRBD1 agrees at 9 bases. CDR1 is DFQATT, CDR2 SNEGSKA, per germline (reference sequence). The CDR3 spans 12 residues. The ends lost 6 bases at V and 4 bases at J; junction bases unmatched: 3. The CDR3 loop is CSAKTGGYGYTF. In DNA form, the CDR3 reads TGCAGTGCAAAGACAGGGGGCTATGGCTACACCTTC.

The chain combines TRBV19 with TRBJ1-1; 8 bases align to TRBD1. The germline gives CDR1 LNHDA, CDR2 SQIVND (reference sequence). V trimming: 5 bases; J trimming: 6 bases; junction bases outside the gene matches: 8. The CDR3 runs 14 residues. This chain's CDR3 is CASSLRTGLAEAFF. The CDR3 DNA reads TGTGCCAGTAGTCTCCGGACAGGGTTGGCTGAAGCTTTCTTT.

The chain uses TRBV5-4 and TRBJ2-7; no clear D gene. CDR3 length equals 12 residues. Deletions cut 0 bases from V and 7 bases from J, with 8 bases between. Germline V lookup: CDR1 SGHNT, CDR2 YYREEE (reference sequence). Written as DNA, the CDR3 is TGTGCCAGCAGCTTGGCGGTCGGGGAGCAGTACTTC. Its translation is CASSLAVGEQYF.

This clone was recorded at least ten times. The chain uses TRBV20-1 and TRBJ1-1; possible D gene TRBD1, 5 bases. The V gene's germline CDR1 is DFQATT and CDR2 SNEGSKA (reference sequence). Trimming stripped 5 bases from V and 5 bases from J, with 24 bases between. The CDR3 extends over 16 amino acids. CDR3 loop: CSAGNRDPKRETEAFF. CDR3 bases: TGCAGTGCTGGCAACCGGGACCCCAAGAGAGAGACTGAAGCTTTCTTT.

This clone ranks as medium-sized. The rearrangement links TRBV28 to TRBJ2-1; D is unclear. V was cut by 5 bases and J by 4 bases, with 9 bases left in between. Germline lookup yields CDR1 MDHEN and CDR2 SYDVKM. The CDR3 is made up of 13 amino acids. The CDR3 DNA reads TGTGCCAGCAGTCCCTTTAATTACAATGAGCAGTTCTTC. Encoded protein: CASSPFNYNEQFF. The full variable domain, in which reference TRBV28 and TRBJ2-1 provide the parts outside the CDR3, is DVKVTQSSRYLVKRTGEKVFLECVQDMDHENMFWYRQDPGLGLRLIYFSYDVKMKEKGDIPEGYSVSREKKERFSLILESASTNQTSMYLCASSPFNYNEQFFGPGTRLTVL.

The chain employs TRBV19 and TRBJ2-2; tentative D call: TRBD2 (5 bases). Germline V gives CDR1 LNHDA, CDR2 SQIVND (reference sequence). CDR3 length: 13 amino acids. V lost 5 bases and J 6 bases, leaving 10 bases between the germline ends. DNA of the CDR3: TGTGCCAGTAGTCGGGGAACGTCCGGGGAGCTGTTTTTT. This gives the protein CASSRGTSGELFF.

The sample holds one count of this clone. The rearrangement links TRBV30 to TRBJ1-4, with D maybe TRBD1 (5 bases). The germline gives CDR1 GTSNPN, CDR2 SVGIG (reference sequence). The length of the CDR3 is 14 residues. Trimming took off 2 bases at V and 7 bases at J, with 14 bases between the two ends. The CDR3 is CAWSRTPEGEKLFF. CDR3 DNA sequence: TGTGCCTGGAGTCGGACACCCGAGGGTGAAAAACTGTTTTTT.

This clone was picked up many times. This sequence joins TRBV4-3 and TRBJ2-5, with 15 bases identical to TRBD2. The junction had 7 bases not matched to a gene; V was cut back by 10 bases and J by 1 base. The CDR3 is made up of 16 amino acids. Germline V gene sequence: CDR1 LGHNA, CDR2 YSLEER. The CDR3 spells CANGLAGGARQETQYF. The CDR3 DNA follows: TGCGCCAATGGACTAGCGGGAGGGGCGCGCCAAGAGACCCAGTACTTC.